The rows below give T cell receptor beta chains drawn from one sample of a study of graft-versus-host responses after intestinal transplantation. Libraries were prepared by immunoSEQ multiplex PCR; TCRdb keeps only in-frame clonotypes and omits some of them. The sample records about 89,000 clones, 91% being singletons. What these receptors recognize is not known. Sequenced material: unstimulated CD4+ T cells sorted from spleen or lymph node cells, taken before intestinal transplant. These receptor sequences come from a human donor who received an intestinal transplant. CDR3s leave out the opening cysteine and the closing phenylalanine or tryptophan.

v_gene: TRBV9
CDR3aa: ASSFISTDTQY

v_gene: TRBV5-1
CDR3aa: ASSLVAENYGYT

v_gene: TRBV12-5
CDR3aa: ASGLVVTGPMGYT

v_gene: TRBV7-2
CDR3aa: ASSRQGDSGNTIY

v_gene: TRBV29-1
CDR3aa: SAGRTGGDEKLF

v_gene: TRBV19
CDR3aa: ASSLPRGGLSGNTIY

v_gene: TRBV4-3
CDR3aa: ASSRSDTTGLTPLH

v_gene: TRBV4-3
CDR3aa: ASSQDRGNTGELF

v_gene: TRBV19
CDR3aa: ASSDRQGIGQPQH

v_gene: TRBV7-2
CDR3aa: ASSWDRQETQY

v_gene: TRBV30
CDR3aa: AWRAGGPETQY

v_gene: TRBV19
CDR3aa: ASSSGQYQETQY

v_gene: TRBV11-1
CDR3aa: ASSSTRQRPETQY

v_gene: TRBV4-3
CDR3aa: ASSRDPEEGASNEQF

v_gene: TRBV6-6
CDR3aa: ASDSQGYAETQY

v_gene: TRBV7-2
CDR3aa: ASSWGGVNYGYT

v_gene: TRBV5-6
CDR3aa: ASSLGGSRWRGVYNEQF

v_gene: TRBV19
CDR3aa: ASTTSNQPQH

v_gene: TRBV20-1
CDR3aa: SVGEGETQY

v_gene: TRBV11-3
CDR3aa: ASSLGGQFNYGYT

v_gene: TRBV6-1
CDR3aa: ASSETAGGLTDTQY

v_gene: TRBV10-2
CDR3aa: ASSERTEDSPLH

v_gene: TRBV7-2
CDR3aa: ASSLSRTSGGYEQF

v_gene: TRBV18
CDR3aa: ASSSPTSGVTDTQY

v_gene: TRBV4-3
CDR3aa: ASSQESRASGGATSGANVLT

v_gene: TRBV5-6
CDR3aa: ASSLEREGEQY

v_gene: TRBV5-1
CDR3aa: ASSPSGTSGGNIQY

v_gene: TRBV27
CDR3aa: ASSPHGRASNEKLF

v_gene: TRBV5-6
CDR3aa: ASSSLRAGYNEQF

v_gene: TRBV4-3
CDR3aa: ASSQREGYYGYT

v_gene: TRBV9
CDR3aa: ASSVGGASDQY

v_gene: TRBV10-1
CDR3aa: ASSGPGLAAGELF

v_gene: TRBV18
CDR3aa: ASSRYQRGTDYGYT

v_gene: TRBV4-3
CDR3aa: ASSQTSTGAYHKLF

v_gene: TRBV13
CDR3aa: ASSNRGGTEAF

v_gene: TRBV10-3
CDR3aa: AIRTDRGHNSPLH

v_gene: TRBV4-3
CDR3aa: ASSRGTGYEQY

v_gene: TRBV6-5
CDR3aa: ASSRSRGPGNTIY

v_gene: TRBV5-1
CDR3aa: ASSLAGGAEAF

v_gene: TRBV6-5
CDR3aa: ASSYGWAQGSDTQY

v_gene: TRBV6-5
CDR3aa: ASGQGLNSPLH

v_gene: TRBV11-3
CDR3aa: ASSNQGGVLLNSPLH

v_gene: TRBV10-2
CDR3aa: ASKITGGTGNTIY

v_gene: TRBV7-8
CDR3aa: ASSFSQGIYEQY